This TCR beta chain was documented in a study of regulatory T cells in long-lasting Graves disease. Through Arm-PCR of CDR3 regions and iRepertoire HTBI primers, TCR beta libraries were built. TCRdb re-derived calls from the multiplex PCR reads in MiXCR, one entry per CDR3 protein. The table shows about 300,000 distinct CDR3 sequences, with about a sixth occurring only once. Time point denoted: newly diagnosed GD, antithyroid drugs for less than 3 months. Scientists built the TCR library using RNA that was extracted from PBMCs. V shed 6 bases and J 4 bases; nucleotides not matched to a gene: 19. CDR1 and CDR2 from the germline V gene are SGHRS and YFSETQ. The CDR3 covers 21 residues.

This sequence originates from a female donor with Graves disease. The sequences come from peripheral blood mononuclear cells (PBMCs), collected at new diagnosis, from a patient treated with antithyroid drugs. The V call is TRBV5-1, the J call TRBJ2-2; 15 bases fit TRBD2. This CDR3 is CASTSAGGLAGGASSTGELFF. The CDR3 DNA reads as TGCGCCAGCACCTCGGCGGGAGGACTAGCGGGAGGGGCCTCGAGCACCGGGGAGCTGTTTTTT.